This TCR beta chain was profiled in a study of blood T cell repertoires in COVID-19. In the original workflow: Amplification of reference gene primers was used by the study to estimate nucleated cell counts. Clones were read by immunoSEQ multiplex PCR, and TCRdb kept only the in-frame ones, dropping some. The D gene and trimming were derived from the DNA, and the V and J assignments and clone size from that table. The sample yields fewer than 100,000 clones, roughly 87% seen once. The CDR3 is made up of 14 amino acids. Germline V gene sequence: CDR1 SGDLS, CDR2 YYNGEE. Between the trimmed V and J ends, which lost 1 base and 0 bases, there was a span of 4 bases.

This sequence originates from a man between 65 and 85 years old with acute or convalescent COVID-19. V and J are TRBV9 and TRBJ2-2; D is unclear. Input material: peripheral blood. In DNA, the CDR3 is TGTGCCAGCAGCGTAAGCGCGAACACCGGGGAGCTGTTTTTT. Translating it yields CASSVSANTGELFF.